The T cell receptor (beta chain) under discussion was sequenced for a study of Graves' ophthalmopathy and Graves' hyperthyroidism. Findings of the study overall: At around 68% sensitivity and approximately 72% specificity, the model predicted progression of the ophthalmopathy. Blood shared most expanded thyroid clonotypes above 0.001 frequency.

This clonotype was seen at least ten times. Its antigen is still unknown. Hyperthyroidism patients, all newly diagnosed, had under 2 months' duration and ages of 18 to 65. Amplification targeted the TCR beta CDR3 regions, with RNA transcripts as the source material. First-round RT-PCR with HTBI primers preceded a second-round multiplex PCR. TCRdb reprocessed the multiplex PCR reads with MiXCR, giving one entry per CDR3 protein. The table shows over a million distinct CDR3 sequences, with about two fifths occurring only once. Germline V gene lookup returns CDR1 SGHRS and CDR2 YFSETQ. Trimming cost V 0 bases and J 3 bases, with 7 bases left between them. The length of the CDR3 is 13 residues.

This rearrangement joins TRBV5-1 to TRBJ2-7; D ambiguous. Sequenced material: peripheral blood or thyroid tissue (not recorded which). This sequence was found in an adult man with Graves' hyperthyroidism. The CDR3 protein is CASSLDGRYEQYF. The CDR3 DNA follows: TGCGCCAGCAGCTTGGACGGTCGCTACGAGCAGTACTTC. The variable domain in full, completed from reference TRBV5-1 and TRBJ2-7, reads KAGVTQTPRYLIKTRGQQVTLSCSPISGHRSVSWYQQTPGQGLQFLFEYFSETQRNKGNFPGRFSGRQFSNSRSEMNVSTLELGDSALYLCASSLDGRYEQYFGPGTRLTVT.